The sequence of this TCR beta chain was determined in a study of cytomegalovirus exposure and HLA in healthy donors. Germline V lookup: CDR1 SGHVS, CDR2 FQNEAQ. This CDR3 is built from 13 residues. Trimming pared 5 bases from V and 6 bases from J, leaving 13 bases between. The PCR used 60 Vbeta and 13 Jbeta primers. This table comes from immunoSEQ multiplex PCR, and its TCRdb copy is limited to in-frame clones, with some not included. The table records about 200,000 clones, about 80% of them present only once. The receptor was isolated from a woman aged 40-49 years in good health and CMV-seronegative. V is TRBV7-8 and J is TRBJ1-2; D is possibly TRBD1 (5 bases). Sequencing was performed on PBMCs. CDR3 sequence: CASSPREGDGYTF. In DNA form, the CDR3 reads TGTGCCAGCAGCCCAAGGGAAGGGGATGGCTACACCTTC.